The clone carrying this T cell receptor beta chain showed up many times. TCRdb passed the 5' RACE reads through MiXCR, listing each CDR3 protein once. Of 33,000 or so distinct CDR3 sequences detected, about 5.6% appear once; the ten largest clones hold 7.6%. This specimen belongs to a study of early T cells in non-severe SARS-CoV-2 infection. Germline V gene data show CDR1 as MNHEY and CDR2 as SVGAGI. Unmatched junction bases numbered 9, after V lost 10 bases and J lost 5 bases. The length of the CDR3 is 13 residues. The rearrangement links TRBV6-5 to TRBJ2-5; the match to TRBD1 covers 8 bases. Sequences were obtained from whole blood. This receptor was identified in an adult who was a healthcare worker with PCR-confirmed SARS-CoV-2 infection or an uninfected control (not recorded which). CDR3 residues: CAIARGPWETQYF. The CDR3 nucleotides are TGTGCCATCGCCAGGGGGCCTTGGGAGACCCAGTACTTC.